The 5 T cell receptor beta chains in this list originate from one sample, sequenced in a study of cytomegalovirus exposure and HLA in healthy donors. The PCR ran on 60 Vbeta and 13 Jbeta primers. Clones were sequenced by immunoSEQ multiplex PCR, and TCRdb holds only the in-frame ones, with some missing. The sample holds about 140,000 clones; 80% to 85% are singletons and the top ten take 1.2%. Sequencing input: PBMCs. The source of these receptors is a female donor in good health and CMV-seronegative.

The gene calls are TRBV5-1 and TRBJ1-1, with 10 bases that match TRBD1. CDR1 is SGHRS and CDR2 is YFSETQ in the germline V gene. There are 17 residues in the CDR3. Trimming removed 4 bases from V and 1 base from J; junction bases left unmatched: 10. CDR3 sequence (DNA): TGCGCCAGCAGCCGTCTCGGACAGGGGGAATCGAACACTGAAGCTTTCTTT. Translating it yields CASSRLGQGESNTEAFF.

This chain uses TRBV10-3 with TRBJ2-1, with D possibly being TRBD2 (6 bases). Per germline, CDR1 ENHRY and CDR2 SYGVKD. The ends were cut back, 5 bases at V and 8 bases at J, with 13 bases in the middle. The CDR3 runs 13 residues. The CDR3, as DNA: TGTGCCATCAGTTTGGCGGGGAACTATGAGCAGTTCTTC. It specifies CAISLAGNYEQFF.

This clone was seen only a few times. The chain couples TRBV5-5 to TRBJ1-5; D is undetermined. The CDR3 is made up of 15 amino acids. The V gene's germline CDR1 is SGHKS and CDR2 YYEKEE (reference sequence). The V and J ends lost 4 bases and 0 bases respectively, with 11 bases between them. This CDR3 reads CASSPNYYSNQPQHF. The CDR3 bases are TGTGCCAGCAGCCCCAACTACTATAGCAATCAGCCCCAGCATTTT.

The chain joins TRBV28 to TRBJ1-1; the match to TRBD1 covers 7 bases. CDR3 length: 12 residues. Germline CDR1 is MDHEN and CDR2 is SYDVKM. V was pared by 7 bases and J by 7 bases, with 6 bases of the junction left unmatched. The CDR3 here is CASTLDRIEAFF. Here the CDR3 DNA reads TGTGCCAGCACCCTGGACAGGATTGAAGCTTTCTTT.

In nucleotides, the CDR3 is TGTGCCAGCAGCTTAGGCCACTTTGGACTAGCGTCTGACTACAATGAGCAGTTCTTC. It yields the protein CASSLGHFGLASDYNEQFF. The chain links TRBV7-9 to TRBJ2-1; 9 bases are shared with TRBD2. After removal of 1 base from V and 3 bases from J, the junction contained 13 bases not matched to a gene. CDR1 and CDR2 from the germline V gene are SEHNR and FQNEAQ (reference sequence). The CDR3 contains 19 residues. The full variable domain, in which reference TRBV7-9 and TRBJ2-1 provide the parts outside the CDR3, is DTGVSQNPRHKITKRGQNVTFRCDPISEHNRLYWYRQTLGQGPEFLTYFQNEAQLEKSRLLSDRFSAERPKGSFSTLEIQRTEQGDSAMYLCASSLGHFGLASDYNEQFFGPGTRLTVL.